Reported below is one TCR beta chain. As handled by the study authors: Amplification of reference gene primers was used by the study to estimate nucleated cell counts. Produced via immunoSEQ multiplex PCR; TCRdb's table is partial and in-frame only. The D gene and trimming were derived from the DNA, and the V and J assignments and clone size from that table. The table shows 150,000 to 200,000 clones, with around 94% occurring only once. This record comes from a study of blood T cell repertoires in COVID-19. Overall study: COVID-19 samples collected from the United States, Italy and Spain covered acute and convalescent phases. PBMCs, B-cell-depleted T cells, or T cells provided the cDNA or gDNA that made up the material.

The CDR3 sequence is 15 residues long. V trimming: 2 bases; J trimming: 4 bases; junction bases outside the gene matches: 3. Germline values: CDR1 LGHDT, CDR2 YNNKEL (reference sequence). It was during active infection that Seattle patients were enrolled and then longitudinally followed. The rearrangement joins TRBV3-1 (or the pseudogene TRBV3-2) to TRBJ2-5, with 11 bases that match TRBD2. Source material: peripheral blood. The source of this sequence is a man aged 25 to 40 with COVID-19, enrolled during active disease. The CDR3 here is CASSQTSGGAETQYF. The CDR3 DNA reads as TGTGCCAGCAGCCAAACTAGCGGGGGAGCAGAGACCCAGTACTTC.